One sample yielded the 8 T cell receptor beta chains listed below, sequenced in a study of cytomegalovirus exposure and HLA in healthy donors. Primers included in the PCR were 60 Vbeta and 13 Jbeta primers. The assay was immunoSEQ multiplex PCR, and TCRdb's table has in-frame clones only and misses some. The sample has around 130,000 clones, over 70% seen once. The sequenced sample was PBMCs. The receptors stem from a woman in her 40s in good health and CMV-seronegative.

The V and J genes are TRBV5-4 and TRBJ1-4; no firm D call. The germline gives CDR1 SGHNT, CDR2 YYREEE (reference sequence). This CDR3 has 14 residues. The germline V and J ends were trimmed by 1 base and 8 bases, with 12 bases remaining between them. CDR3 residues: CASSLSGNEEKLFF. The CDR3 region has the DNA TGTGCCAGCAGCTTGTCCGGGAATGAAGAAAAACTGTTTTTT.

The CDR3 loop reads CASSSRGGRKYNSPLHF. CDR3 DNA: TGTGCCAGCAGTTCAAGGGGGGGACGGAAATATAATTCACCCCTCCACTTT. The J gene is TRBJ1-6, the V gene TRBV27; a weak D match, TRBD1 (6 bases). V was shortened by 4 bases and J by 4 bases, with 17 bases between the two germline ends. The CDR3 contains 17 residues. Per germline, CDR1 MNHEY and CDR2 SMNVEV (reference sequence).

This chain connects TRBV5-1 to TRBJ2-5, with 12 bases fitting TRBD2. The CDR3 has 14 amino acids. The germline V gene encodes CDR1 SGHRS and CDR2 YFSETQ. J lost 5 bases, V lost 5 bases, and 4 bases had no gene match. As DNA, the CDR3 is TGCGCCAGCAGTTCAGGGACTAGCGGGGAGACCCAGTACTTC. It specifies CASSSGTSGETQYF. The variable domain in full, with the rest retrieved from reference TRBV5-1 and TRBJ2-5, is KAGVTQTPRYLIKTRGQQVTLSCSPISGHRSVSWYQQTPGQGLQFLFEYFSETQRNKGNFPGRFSGRQFSNSRSEMNVSTLELGDSALYLCASSSGTSGETQYFGPGTRLLVL.

The chain has TRBV5-4 and TRBJ2-5; D gene ambiguous. Germline CDR1 and CDR2: SGHNT and YYREEE (reference sequence). The CDR3 is 15 amino acids. V gave up 3 bases and J gave up 2 bases, with 14 bases separating them. Here the CDR3 DNA reads TGTGCCAGCAGCTGGAGCCCGGAACTACAAGAGACCCAGTACTTC. Protein product: CASSWSPELQETQYF.

The chain combines TRBV27 with TRBJ1-6; 7 bases line up with TRBD1. The CDR3 consists of 14 residues. Germline V gives CDR1 MNHEY, CDR2 SMNVEV (reference sequence). The trim removed 8 bases at V and 6 bases at J, leaving 7 bases unmatched. The CDR3: CASAIRDSNSPLHF. The DNA for the CDR3 is TGTGCCAGCGCGATACGGGACAGTAATTCACCCCTCCACTTT.

This chain joins TRBV19 and TRBJ2-1; 10 nucleotides line up with TRBD2. The CDR3 has 15 amino acids. Germline lookup yields CDR1 LNHDA and CDR2 SQIVND (reference sequence). Trimming took 2 bases from V and 6 from J; bases not matched to a gene: 4. The CDR3 DNA reads as TGTGCCAGTAGTATAATAGCGGGAGGTAGCAATGAGCAGTTCTTC. Its translation is CASSIIAGGSNEQFF.

V is TRBV6-1 and J is TRBJ1-3; D is perhaps TRBD1 (6 bases). The V end was cut by 4 bases, the J end by 0 bases, with 13 bases between. This CDR3 has 16 amino acids. Germline assignment: CDR1 MNHNS and CDR2 SASEGT. CDR3 amino acids: CASSVSGETSGNTIYF. Here the CDR3 DNA reads TGTGCCAGCAGTGTGTCAGGGGAGACCTCTGGAAACACCATATATTTT.

This clone was seen just once. V usage is TRBV4-2 and J usage is TRBJ2-2, with 7 nucleotides matching TRBD2. This CDR3 spans 17 amino acids. Germline V gene data show CDR1 as LGHNA and CDR2 as YNFKEQ. The V segment lost 3 bases and the J segment 1 base; nucleotides outside the gene matches: 8. In DNA, the CDR3 is TGTGCCAGCAGCCACAAAAGGGAGGGCCGGAACACCGGGGAGCTGTTTTTT. It specifies CASSHKREGRNTGELFF.